This T cell receptor beta chain emerged from a study of technical replicates of blood from a handful of donors. Sequenced by immunoSEQ multiplex PCR; TCRdb stores in-frame clones only, minus some. This table has 90,000 to 100,000 clones, approximately 95% appearing once. The CDR3 extends over 15 amino acids. Germline values: CDR1 SEHNR, CDR2 FQNEAQ (reference sequence). Trimming left V 3 bases short and J 0 bases short, with 9 bases between. This TCR came from a human donor in good health. The genes are TRBV7-9 and TRBJ1-3; weak D call: TRBD1 (5 bases). Sequenced input: T cells isolated from PBMCs. The CDR3 sequence: CASSFGAASGNTIYF. For the CDR3, the DNA is TGTGCCAGCAGCTTTGGGGCAGCCTCTGGAAACACCATATATTTT.